The 3 T cell receptor beta chains presented below share a single source sample, sequenced in a study of blood T cell repertoires in COVID-19. Profiling relied on immunoSEQ multiplex PCR, and the TCRdb table lists in-frame clones only, not all of them. The sample lists almost 250,000 clones; roughly 91% were seen once. The sample consisted of PBMCs or T cells enriched from blood (not recorded which). The receptors shown here come from a woman aged 25 to 39 who had recovered from COVID-19.

J is TRBJ2-7 and V is TRBV27; D may be TRBD2 (6 bases). Trimming took 0 bases from V and 4 from J, leaving 10 bases between them. Germline V gene lookup returns CDR1 MNHEY and CDR2 SMNVEV (reference sequence). The CDR3 length is 14 residues. CDR3 sequence: CASSLSSGPYEQYF. DNA of the CDR3: TGTGCCAGCAGTTTATCCAGCGGGCCGTACGAGCAGTACTTC.

Turning to this clone: This sample also contains other DNA sequences that code for the same CDR3. The chain couples TRBV5-1 to TRBJ1-1, with D unresolved. The CDR3 runs to 13 residues. Trimming took 0 bases from V and 2 from J, leaving 5 bases between them. From germline, CDR1 is SGHRS and CDR2 YFSETQ. The CDR3: CASSLDRNTEAFF. CDR3 bases: TGCGCCAGCAGCTTGGACAGAAACACTGAAGCTTTCTTT.

The chain carries TRBV13 and TRBJ2-1; TRBD2 matches at 14 bases. With 3 bases clipped from V and 4 bases from J, the junction kept 17 bases outside the gene matches. Germline CDR1 reads PRHDT; CDR2 reads FYEKMQ (reference sequence). The CDR3 contains 21 residues. The CDR3 sequence is CASSLGRLAGGPPRSYNEQFF. CDR3 nucleotides: TGTGCCAGCAGCTTGGGACGACTAGCGGGAGGGCCGCCCCGCTCTTACAATGAGCAGTTCTTC.